This T cell receptor (beta chain) was sequenced during a study of T cell repertoires and HLA-DP antigens. Overall study findings and caveats: Against both alloantigens, CD137+ clonality was similar, about 0.39.

The PCR primers covered 54 TRBV and 13 TRBJ segments. Generated by immunoSEQ multiplex PCR, the TCRdb table keeps only in-frame clones and is missing some. The sample carries some 110,000 clones, 80% to 95% recorded once. V shed 2 bases and J shed 0 bases, with 9 bases lying between them. The CDR3 consists of 15 residues. Germline assignment: CDR1 MNHNY and CDR2 SVGAGI (reference sequence). A remark on this clone: Its antigen is as yet unknown.

Sequences were obtained from CD4+ T cells from PBMCs. This TCR came from a woman under 30 in good health and CMV-seronegative. The chain uses TRBV6-6 and TRBJ2-3; D remains ambiguous. CDR3 nucleotides: TGTGCCAGCAGTTACAGGGCCGGTAGCACAGATACGCAGTATTTT. Amino acids: CASSYRAGSTDTQYF.